Listed below are T cell receptor beta chains from one sample, sequenced in a study of cytomegalovirus exposure and HLA in healthy donors. TCRdb's copy holds only in-frame clones and misses some; the assay was immunoSEQ multiplex PCR. This sample yields some 200,000 clones, of which roughly 70% are seen a single time; approximately 2.5% belongs to the top ten. The material sequenced was PBMCs. The source of these receptors is a man between 35 and 55 years old in good health and CMV-seropositive. Both conserved end residues are part of each CDR3. The D gene is left open where the match is weak. Clone size is not always given. Where it is, it says once, few, many or a class for expanded clones.

-,TRBV5-1,TRBD1,TRBJ1-1,CASSSGQGRTEAFF,TGCGCCAGCAGCTCCGGACAGGGAAGAACTGAAGCTTTCTTT
-,TRBV10-2,-,TRBJ2-2,CASKGGANTGELFF,TGCGCCAGCAAGGGCGGGGCCAACACCGGGGAGCTGTTTTTT
-,TRBV4-1,-,TRBJ1-5,CASSPQTGNQPQHF,TGCGCCAGCAGCCCCCAGACAGGTAATCAGCCCCAGCATTTT
few,TRBV6-6,-,TRBJ1-5,CASSYEDSSSPQHF,TGTGCCAGCAGCTATGAGGACAGCTCGTCGCCCCAGCATTTT
-,TRBV15,TRBD1,TRBJ1-2,CATSRGLGQGVGYGYTF,TGTGCCACCAGCAGGGGACTCGGACAGGGGGTAGGGTATGGCTACACCTTC
-,TRBV2,TRBD1,TRBJ2-5,CASSSTGGGTQYF,TGTGCCAGCAGTTCGACAGGGGGGGGGACCCAGTACTTC
few,TRBV19,TRBD2,TRBJ2-4,CASRGLAGELAKNIQYF,TGTGCCAGTAGAGGACTAGCGGGGGAGCTAGCCAAAAACATTCAGTACTTC
-,TRBV19,-,TRBJ1-4,CASRRQRNNEKLFF,TGTGCCAGTAGGAGACAGAGGAACAATGAAAAACTGTTTTTT
-,TRBV13,TRBD1,TRBJ1-2,CASRSGTEYGYTF,TGTGCCAGCAGGAGTGGGACAGAATATGGCTACACCTTC
-,TRBV7-9,-,TRBJ2-7,CASSLRLVSEGYEQYF,TGTGCCAGCAGCTTAAGATTGGTTTCTGAGGGCTACGAGCAGTACTTC
-,TRBV2,-,TRBJ1-1,CASSMNTEAFF,TGTGCCAGCAGCATGAACACTGAAGCTTTCTTT
-,TRBV13,TRBD1,TRBJ2-3,CASSFRTGADTQYF,TGTGCCAGCAGCTTCCGGACAGGGGCAGATACGCAGTATTTT
few,TRBV29-1,-,TRBJ2-5,CSVGALETQYF,TGCAGCGTTGGGGCTTTGGAGACCCAGTACTTC
-,TRBV19,TRBD1,TRBJ2-7,CASRKGTGGSYEQYF,TGTGCCAGTAGGAAGGGGACAGGGGGCAGCTACGAGCAGTACTTC
-,TRBV7-6,TRBD1,TRBJ1-1,CASSSNRGTEAFF,TGTGCCAGCAGCTCCAACAGGGGGACTGAAGCTTTCTTT
-,TRBV6-1,-,TRBJ2-5,CASSLEGWSQETQYF,TGTGCCAGCAGTTTGGAGGGTTGGAGCCAAGAGACCCAGTACTTC
-,TRBV11-3,-,TRBJ2-7,CASSPTGLSEQYF,TGTGCCAGCAGCCCCACCGGACTCAGCGAGCAGTACTTC
few,TRBV5-1,TRBD2,TRBJ2-1,CAGKPGLALGEQFF,TGCGCCGGGAAACCGGGACTAGCGTTGGGTGAGCAGTTCTTC
few,TRBV5-1,-,TRBJ2-2,CASTLFNMNTGELFF,TGCGCCAGCACCCTCTTTAACATGAACACCGGGGAGCTGTTTTTT
few,TRBV25-1,-,TRBJ1-2,CASTPSGNYGYTF,TGTGCCAGCACCCCCTCAGGGAACTATGGCTACACCTTC
-,TRBV4-1,TRBD1,TRBJ2-7,CASSQGKEGGLYF,TGCGCCAGCAGCCAAGGAAAGGAAGGGGGCCTGTACTTC
-,TRBV9,TRBD1,TRBJ2-3,CASSRDRGRTDTQYF,TGTGCCAGCAGCCGGGACAGGGGCCGCACAGATACGCAGTATTTT
-,TRBV7-2,-,TRBJ1-4,CASSLVTNNEKLFF,TGTGCCAGCAGCTTAGTAACAAATAATGAAAAACTGTTTTTT
-,TRBV4-1,TRBD1,TRBJ1-6,CASSQEEGQGYNSPLHF,TGCGCCAGCAGCCAAGAAGAGGGACAGGGCTATAATTCACCCCTCCACTTT
-,TRBV2,TRBD1,TRBJ2-1,CASSPDRGSFNEQFF,TGTGCCAGCAGCCCCGACAGGGGGTCTTTCAATGAGCAGTTCTTC
-,TRBV5-4,TRBD2,TRBJ2-3,CASSFGGRLAGGPDTQYF,TGTGCCAGCAGCTTTGGGGGGAGACTAGCGGGGGGGCCAGATACGCAGTATTTT
few,TRBV5-4,TRBD2,TRBJ2-5,CASSREGGKRQETQYF,TGTGCCAGCAGCCGCGAGGGAGGGAAACGACAAGAGACCCAGTACTTC
-,TRBV5-4,-,TRBJ1-1,CASSPPGRVNTEAFF,TGTGCCAGCAGCCCCCCGGGGAGGGTGAACACTGAAGCTTTCTTT
-,TRBV18,TRBD2,TRBJ2-2,CASSATSEPRPLFF,TGTGCCAGCTCAGCGACTAGCGAGCCCCGGCCGCTGTTTTTT
few,TRBV6-5,TRBD2,TRBJ2-5,CASSYSKVRGGETQYF,TGTGCCAGCAGTTACTCGAAAGTCCGGGGGGGGGAGACCCAGTACTTC
-,TRBV6-1,-,TRBJ2-7,CASSDWTTSYEQYF,TGTGCCAGCAGTGATTGGACAACCTCCTACGAGCAGTACTTC
-,TRBV27,-,TRBJ2-5,CASSEGGGTTQYF,TGTGCCAGCAGCGAGGGGGGGGGCACGACCCAGTACTTC
-,TRBV7-6,-,TRBJ2-5,CASSFVGAGETQYF,TGTGCCAGCAGCTTCGTAGGGGCCGGGGAGACCCAGTACTTC
-,TRBV27,TRBD1,TRBJ2-7,CASSFQGAAEQYF,TGTGCCAGCAGTTTCCAGGGGGCGGCCGAGCAGTACTTC
-,TRBV2,-,TRBJ2-3,CASRRFTDTQYF,TGTGCCAGCAGGCGTTTCACAGATACGCAGTATTTT
-,TRBV5-4,-,TRBJ1-1,CASSFAVRDTEAFF,TGTGCCAGCAGCTTCGCGGTACGTGACACTGAAGCTTTCTTT
-,TRBV18,-,TRBJ1-2,CASSDNPNPNYGYTF,TGTGCCAGCTCGGACAATCCTAACCCAAACTATGGCTACACCTTC
-,TRBV19,-,TRBJ1-1,CASSTGVGTEAFF,TGTGCCAGTAGTACAGGGGTGGGGACTGAAGCTTTCTTT
-,TRBV5-1,TRBD2,TRBJ2-3,CASSSGGRTDTQYF,TGCGCCAGCAGCTCGGGGGGGCGCACAGATACGCAGTATTTT
-,TRBV7-8,-,TRBJ2-3,CASRPLDYSDTQYF,TGTGCCAGCAGGCCTTTGGACTATTCGGATACGCAGTATTTT
-,TRBV19,-,TRBJ2-6,CASSIDGGFPSGANVLTF,TGTGCCAGTAGTATAGATGGGGGGTTCCCCTCTGGGGCCAACGTCCTGACTTTC
-,TRBV18,-,TRBJ1-1,CASSPSRQYTEAFF,TGTGCCAGCTCACCGTCGAGACAGTACACTGAAGCTTTCTTT
-,TRBV7-9,-,TRBJ1-4,CASSPGFGGEKLFF,TGTGCCAGCAGCCCCGGGTTCGGCGGCGAAAAACTGTTTTTT
-,TRBV2,-,TRBJ2-7,CASSEAAGWDYEQYF,TGTGCCAGCAGTGAAGCCGCGGGGTGGGACTACGAGCAGTACTTC
few,TRBV5-4,TRBD2,TRBJ2-3,CASTPGLAGTDTQYF,TGTGCCAGCACCCCGGGACTAGCGGGGACAGATACGCAGTATTTT
-,TRBV4-1,-,TRBJ1-1,CASSPPRKVGTEAFF,TGCGCCAGCAGCCCCCCTAGGAAGGTAGGAACTGAAGCTTTCTTT
-,TRBV15,-,TRBJ1-2,CATSRERGSDGYTF,TGTGCCACCAGCAGAGAGCGGGGATCGGATGGCTACACCTTC
-,TRBV4-3,-,TRBJ1-5,CASSQAGATNQPQHF,TGCGCCAGCAGCCAAGCAGGGGCCACCAATCAGCCCCAGCATTTT
-,TRBV20-1,-,TRBJ2-5,CSAIKETQYF,TGCAGTGCAATAAAAGAGACCCAGTACTTC
-,TRBV7-9,TRBD1,TRBJ2-7,CASSVTGDPYEQYF,TGTGCCAGCAGCGTTACAGGGGACCCCTACGAGCAGTACTTC
once,TRBV7-6,-,TRBJ2-2,CASTITGGNTGELFF,TGTGCCAGCACCATTACCGGGGGGAACACCGGGGAGCTGTTTTTT
once,TRBV25-1,TRBD2,TRBJ2-7,CASSEGGGYEQYF,TGTGCCAGCAGTGAAGGGGGGGGCTACGAGCAGTACTTC
-,TRBV7-9,-,TRBJ1-2,CASSLYLTGYTF,TGTGCCAGCAGCTTATATCTTACAGGCTACACCTTC
-,TRBV7-3,-,TRBJ2-5,CASSLLGGSGETQYF,TGTGCCAGCAGCTTATTAGGCGGGTCGGGAGAGACCCAGTACTTC
-,TRBV13,TRBD1,TRBJ1-2,CASSFTTGAYGYTF,TGTGCCAGCAGCTTCACGACAGGGGCCTATGGCTACACCTTC
-,TRBV29-1,TRBD2,TRBJ2-1,CSVDPYGRGGPGNEQFF,TGCAGCGTGGACCCCTACGGCCGGGGGGGGCCGGGCAATGAGCAGTTCTTC
-,TRBV6-1,-,TRBJ1-1,CASTKLEPGTEAFF,TGTGCCAGCACCAAACTTGAACCCGGCACTGAAGCTTTCTTT
-,TRBV6-6,TRBD2,TRBJ2-1,CASSQVGGGEQFF,TGTGCCAGCAGCCAGGTGGGCGGGGGAGAGCAGTTCTTC
-,TRBV19,-,TRBJ2-7,CASSIGGSGWYEQYF,TGTGCCAGTAGTATAGGAGGGTCCGGTTGGTACGAGCAGTACTTC
-,TRBV28,TRBD1,TRBJ1-3,CASSWDRAGNTIYF,TGTGCCAGCAGCTGGGACAGGGCTGGAAACACCATATATTTT